This entry lists 23 T cell receptor beta chains sequenced from one sample in a study of radiotherapy plus CTLA-4 blockade in lung cancer. Clones were read by immunoSEQ multiplex PCR, and TCRdb kept only the in-frame ones, dropping some. The table has over 60,000 clones, 87% seen once. This specimen consisted of peripheral blood, obtained from a patient treated with radiotherapy plus ipilimumab. The origin of the receptors is a human donor with non-small cell lung cancer that progressed on radiotherapy plus ipilimumab.

The V and J genes are TRBV9 and TRBJ2-1, with D tentatively TRBD1 (6 bases). Germline CDR1 is SGDLS and CDR2 is YYNGEE. V lost 3 bases and J 10 bases, leaving 11 bases between the germline ends. This CDR3 has 12 amino acids. In DNA, the CDR3 is TGTGCCAGCAGCGCAGGGGTTCGCGAGCAGTTCTTC. It is translated as CASSAGVREQFF.

V usage is TRBV27 and J usage is TRBJ2-1, with D tentatively TRBD1 or TRBD2 (5 bases each). The V end lost 7 bases, the J end lost 2 bases, and 12 bases lay between the germline ends. CDR3 length: 14 residues. Germline CDR1 and CDR2: MNHEY and SMNVEV (reference sequence). The CDR3 bases are TGTGCCAGCACCGGGGCACGGCCCTACAATGAGCAGTTCTTC. Translating it yields CASTGARPYNEQFF.

V and J are TRBV5-1 and TRBJ2-5; no clear D gene. Trimming left V 0 bases short and J 4 bases short, with 1 base between. The CDR3 has 11 amino acids. Germline V gives CDR1 SGHRS, CDR2 YFSETQ. CDR3 protein: CASSLAETQYF. The DNA of the CDR3 is TGCGCCAGCAGCTTGGCAGAGACCCAGTACTTC.

J is TRBJ1-3 and V is TRBV2; D not certain. Deletions cut 1 base from V and 3 bases from J, with 10 bases between. Germline assignment: CDR1 SNHLY and CDR2 FYNNEI. The CDR3 runs 15 residues. The chain's CDR3 is CASSEGNTLGNTIYF. The CDR3 nucleotides read TGTGCCAGCAGTGAAGGGAATACGCTTGGAAACACCATATATTTT.

V gene TRBV4-1 combines with J gene TRBJ2-1; D possibly uses TRBD1 or TRBD2 (5 bases each). Germline V gene sequence: CDR1 MGHRA, CDR2 YSYEKL. This CDR3 comprises 17 residues. V was cut by 4 bases and J by 0 bases, with 16 bases left in between. CDR3 region: CASSLTMGPSSYNEQFF. The CDR3 DNA is TGCGCCAGCAGCCTTACAATGGGACCAAGCTCCTACAATGAGCAGTTCTTC.

The chain has TRBV7-9 and TRBJ1-4; no definite D call. Trimming left V 2 bases short and J 8 bases short, with 12 bases between. The V gene's germline CDR1 is SEHNR and CDR2 FQNEAQ (reference sequence). This CDR3 spans 14 amino acids. CDR3 coding DNA: TGTGCCAGCAGCTTAAGGCAGACGAGCGAAAAACTGTTTTTT. Translating it yields CASSLRQTSEKLFF.

The rearrangement uses TRBV27 and TRBJ2-2; TRBD2 might be the D (5 bases). This CDR3 region has 15 residues. Looked up from germline, CDR1 is MNHEY and CDR2 is SMNVEV (reference sequence). Trimming removed 1 base at V and 2 bases at J, with 8 bases between. This CDR3 is CASSLYGINTGELFF. CDR3 coding DNA: TGTGCCAGCAGTTTATACGGGATTAACACCGGGGAGCTGTTTTTT.

This chain's CDR3 is CASSDFWNGLEQYV. In nucleotides, the CDR3 is TGTGCCAGCAGTGACTTTTGGAACGGGCTCGAGCAGTACGTC. J is TRBJ2-7 and V is TRBV6-1; unclear D gene. The CDR3 runs to 14 residues. V lost 3 bases and J 6 bases, leaving 15 bases between the germline ends. Germline V lookup: CDR1 MNHNS, CDR2 SASEGT.

CDR3 sequence reads: CASSVESSVFGDTQYF. The CDR3 DNA sequence: TGTGCCAGCAGCGTAGAGTCCTCGGTTTTCGGAGATACGCAGTATTTT. V and J are TRBV9 and TRBJ2-3; no reliable D call. Germline CDR1 and CDR2: SGDLS and YYNGEE. The V gene lost 0 bases and the J gene lost 5 bases, with 16 bases spanning the gap. The CDR3 has 16 amino acids.

J is TRBJ2-2 and V is TRBV7-9, with D perhaps matching TRBD2 (6 bases). Trimming removed 0 bases at V and 5 bases at J, with 10 bases between. Per the germline V gene, CDR1 is SEHNR and CDR2 is FQNEAQ (reference sequence). The CDR3 consists of 15 residues. The CDR3 loop is CASSLAEGYTGELFF. The CDR3 nucleotides read TGTGCCAGCAGCTTAGCGGAGGGTTATACCGGGGAGCTGTTTTTT.

For this clone: This specimen includes other DNA sequences encoding the same CDR3. The chain has TRBV6-5 and TRBJ1-4; the D gene is possibly TRBD1 (5 bases). Per germline, CDR1 MNHEY and CDR2 SVGAGI. The CDR3 has 14 amino acids. Trimming left V 0 bases short and J 7 bases short, with 9 bases between. Here the CDR3 DNA reads TGTGCCAGCAGTTACTCGGGCGGGGGTGAAAAACTGTTTTTT. Translation gives CASSYSGGGEKLFF.

This clone was seen only once. This chain connects TRBV28 to TRBJ2-5, with D perhaps given as TRBD1 or TRBD2 (6 bases each). CDR3 length: 14 residues. CDR1 is MDHEN, CDR2 SYDVKM, per germline. Trimming left V 7 bases short and J 1 base short, with 13 bases between. The CDR3 DNA is TGTGCCAGCACCCCCAGGGGAGGCCAAGAGACCCAGTACTTC. This sequence encodes CASTPRGGQETQYF.

This rearrangement joins TRBV13 to TRBJ2-6, with D tentatively TRBD2 (5 bases). The germline V and J ends were trimmed by 1 base and 1 base, with 8 bases remaining between them. Germline loops: CDR1 PRHDT, CDR2 FYEKMQ (reference sequence). The CDR3 is made up of 16 amino acids. The CDR3 DNA follows: TGTGCCAGCAGCTTAGAAACGGGGTCTGGGGCCAACGTCCTGACTTTC. As protein: CASSLETGSGANVLTF. The whole variable domain, remainder taken from reference TRBV13 and TRBJ2-6, is AAGVIQSPRHLIKEKRETATLKCYPIPRHDTVYWYQQGPGQDPQFLISFYEKMQSDKGSIPDRFSAQQFSDYHSELNMSSLELGDSALYFCASSLETGSGANVLTFGAGSRLTVL.

This chain connects TRBV27 to TRBJ1-5, with D unresolved. Germline V gene sequence: CDR1 MNHEY, CDR2 SMNVEV (reference sequence). CDR3 length: 16 residues. V was pared by 5 bases and J by 1 base, with 15 bases between. Here the CDR3 reads CASSPIFLDSNQPQHF. DNA for the CDR3: TGTGCCAGCAGTCCCATTTTTTTGGACAGCAATCAGCCCCAGCATTTT.

The chain recombines TRBV6-4 with TRBJ2-2; 14 nucleotides line up with TRBD2. The CDR3 extends over 17 amino acids. With 3 bases clipped from V and 4 bases from J, the junction kept 4 bases outside the gene matches. CDR1 and CDR2 (germline): MRHNA, SNTAGT. CDR3 DNA sequence: TGTGCCAGCAGTGAAGGGACTAGCGGGAGTAGCACCGGGGAGCTGTTTTTT. This gives the protein CASSEGTSGSSTGELFF.

This chain links TRBV30 with TRBJ2-3, with TRBD1 identical over 8 bases. CDR1 GTSNPN and CDR2 SVGIG come from the germline V gene (reference sequence). The V gene end was trimmed by 2 bases and the J gene end by 3 bases; junction bases not matched to a gene: 10. The CDR3 contains 16 residues. CDR3 DNA sequence: TGTGCCTGGAGTCCTGCCCGGACAGGGTTAACAGATACGCAGTATTTT. Its translation is CAWSPARTGLTDTQYF.

The V gene is TRBV11-2, the J gene TRBJ1-1; TRBD1 is a possible D gene (6 bases). Germline V gives CDR1 SGHAT, CDR2 FQNNGV. This CDR3 region has 17 residues. The V gene lost 1 base and the J gene lost 0 bases, with 15 bases spanning the gap. CDR3 sequence: CASSLGQTGRLNTEAFF. The DNA of the CDR3 is TGTGCCAGCAGCTTAGGGCAGACAGGCCGCCTGAACACTGAAGCTTTCTTT.

The chain couples TRBV15 to TRBJ2-3; 10 bases line up with TRBD2. V trimming: 3 bases; J trimming: 5 bases; junction bases outside the gene matches: 8. The germline gives CDR1 LNHNV, CDR2 YYDKDF (reference sequence). The CDR3 contains 16 residues. CDR3 residues: CATSSALAGVGDTQYF. The DNA of the CDR3 is TGTGCCACCAGCAGCGCGCTAGCGGGAGTAGGAGATACGCAGTATTTT.

The chain combines TRBV19 with TRBJ1-5; maybe TRBD1 (6 bases). Looked up from germline, CDR1 is LNHDA and CDR2 is SQIVND (reference sequence). V lost 6 bases, J lost 1 base, and 13 bases lay in between. The CDR3 is 15 amino acids. The CDR3 region has the DNA TGTGCCAGTAGACCCTGGACAGCGAGCAATCAGCCCCAGCATTTT. It yields the protein CASRPWTASNQPQHF.

The V and J genes are TRBV5-1 and TRBJ2-3; 12 nucleotides line up with TRBD2. The germline V gene has CDR1 SGHRS and CDR2 YFSETQ. This CDR3 comprises 17 residues. The V segment lost 4 bases and the J segment 6 bases; nucleotides outside the gene matches: 12. The CDR3, as DNA: TGCGCCAGCAGCCCGAGAGCACTAGCGGGAGGCGGTGATACGCAGTATTTT. Its protein product is CASSPRALAGGGDTQYF.

The rearrangement uses TRBV29-1 and TRBJ1-2; the match to TRBD1 covers 7 bases. With V trimmed by 7 bases and J by 6 bases, 8 bases remained unmatched. Germline loops: CDR1 SQVTM, CDR2 ANQGSEA. The CDR3 extends over 12 amino acids. Here the CDR3 reads CSASGTVDGYTF. CDR3 DNA sequence: TGCAGCGCATCCGGGACAGTAGATGGCTACACCTTC.

The V and J genes are TRBV18 and TRBJ2-2; D not resolved. Looked up from germline, CDR1 is KGHSH and CDR2 is LQKENI. CDR3 length: 13 amino acids. Trimming left V 4 bases short and J 9 bases short, with 12 bases between. The CDR3 coding sequence is TGTGCCAGCTCACTCGGGCAAGCCAGGGAGCTGTTTTTT. Residues: CASSLGQARELFF.

The V and J genes are TRBV5-4 and TRBJ1-1; 9 nucleotides line up with TRBD1. V was pared by 4 bases and J by 4 bases, with 8 bases of the junction left unmatched. The CDR3 has 15 residues. Germline V lookup: CDR1 SGHNT, CDR2 YYREEE (reference sequence). Written as DNA, the CDR3 is TGTGCCAGCAGCCCCGACAGGGGGGTAGGCACTGAAGCTTTCTTT. It specifies CASSPDRGVGTEAFF.